The next 23 T cell receptor beta chains were all read from a single sample in a study of shared clonotypes between healthy human individuals. Profiled with immunoSEQ multiplex PCR; TCRdb holds only in-frame clones, not every one. The table shows fewer than 2.5 million clones, with roughly 93% occurring only once. Sequencing was done on a sample of naive CD4+ T cells from PBMCs. Described subset: CD45RA+ positively selected. These receptors were collected from a man younger than 35 in good health. Some clones in this sample may be carry-over from other donors' samples.

This clone was picked up one time. The V gene is TRBV15, the J gene TRBJ1-5, with a possible D match to TRBD1 (6 bases). The CDR3 consists of 15 residues. V lost 1 base to trimming and J lost 4 bases, with 11 bases between them. Germline V gene data show CDR1 as LNHNV and CDR2 as YYDKDF (reference sequence). CDR3 nucleotide sequence: TGTGCCACCAGCAGAGGGACAGTCCAAAATCAGCCCCAGCATTTT. This sequence encodes CATSRGTVQNQPQHF.

The CDR3 loop is CASSLAAPGNQPQHF. For the CDR3, the DNA is TGTGCCAGCAGCTTAGCGGCACCGGGCAATCAGCCCCAGCATTTT. The J gene is TRBJ1-5, the V gene TRBV7-9; D is ambiguous. The CDR3 sequence is 15 residues long. Per the germline V gene, CDR1 is SEHNR and CDR2 is FQNEAQ (reference sequence). V lost 0 bases and J 2 bases, leaving 8 bases between the germline ends.

This rearrangement joins TRBV18 to TRBJ2-2, with D uncertain. In germline, CDR1 is KGHSH, CDR2 LQKENI. V shed 3 bases and J shed 5 bases, with 10 bases lying between them. The length of the CDR3 is 14 residues. The CDR3 DNA sequence: TGTGCCAGCTCACCCATACCCGCTACCGGGGAGCTGTTTTTT. This codes for CASSPIPATGELFF.

This chain connects TRBV9 to TRBJ2-1; perhaps TRBD2 as D (5 bases). Germline CDR1 SGDLS, CDR2 YYNGEE. This CDR3 spans 17 amino acids. The germline V and J ends were trimmed by 4 bases and 0 bases, with 17 bases remaining between them. The CDR3 is CASSPSGSGPSYNEQFF. The CDR3 nucleotides read TGTGCCAGCAGCCCGAGCGGAAGCGGACCCTCCTACAATGAGCAGTTCTTC.

This chain connects TRBV5-1 to TRBJ1-2; unclear D gene. The CDR3 length is 16 residues. V was pared by 0 bases and J by 6 bases, with 18 bases between. CDR1 is SGHRS and CDR2 is YFSETQ in the germline V gene. Written as DNA, the CDR3 is TGCGCCAGCAGCTTGGAGGCGCCCCAAAACGTGCATGGCTACACCTTC. Protein: CASSLEAPQNVHGYTF.

The J gene is TRBJ2-6, the V gene TRBV19; D may be TRBD1 or TRBD2 (5 bases each). The CDR3 has 15 residues. CDR1 and CDR2 (germline): LNHDA, SQIVND (reference sequence). The germline V and J ends were trimmed by 7 bases and 1 base, with 11 bases remaining between them. In DNA, the CDR3 is TGTGCCAGTAAGGGACGCGAGTCTGGGGCCAACGTCCTGACTTTC. Amino acid sequence: CASKGRESGANVLTF.

The rearrangement joins TRBV7-2 to TRBJ2-3; TRBD1 is a possible D gene (6 bases). The CDR3 has 15 residues. The germline V and J ends were trimmed by 0 bases and 1 base, with 8 bases remaining between them. Germline V gene sequence: CDR1 SGHTA, CDR2 FQGNSA. The DNA for the CDR3 is TGTGCCAGCAGCTTAGCGACAGGCCGCACAGATACGCAGTATTTT. This sequence encodes CASSLATGRTDTQYF.

J is TRBJ1-5 and V is TRBV6-6, with 9 bases lining up with TRBD1. The CDR3 runs 15 residues. The germline V gene encodes CDR1 MNHNY and CDR2 SVGAGI (reference sequence). V lost 4 bases, J lost 3 bases, and 4 bases stayed unmatched. The CDR3 DNA is TGTGCCAGCAGTTCCCGGACAGGGGCCAATCAGCCCCAGCATTTT. Its translation: CASSSRTGANQPQHF.

Points on this clone: The sample holds other DNA sequences that translate to the same CDR3. The J gene is TRBJ2-7, the V gene TRBV18; 11 bases map to TRBD1. This CDR3 spans 15 amino acids. V lost 3 bases to trimming and J lost 2 bases; unmatched junction nucleotides: 3. The germline gives CDR1 KGHSH, CDR2 LQKENI. The CDR3 region has the DNA TGTGCCAGCTCACCCGGGACAGGGGGACCCTACGAGCAGTACTTC. It encodes CASSPGTGGPYEQYF.

Remarks on this clone: Other DNA variants within this sample encode the same CDR3. This chain joins TRBV28 and TRBJ1-2, with unresolved D. Trimming took off 4 bases at V and 3 bases at J, with 9 bases between the two ends. In germline, CDR1 is MDHEN, CDR2 SYDVKM. The CDR3 runs to 13 residues. The CDR3 is CASSSRAHYGYTF. In DNA, the CDR3 is TGTGCCAGCAGTTCCCGGGCCCACTATGGCTACACCTTC.

The chain is built from TRBV7-9 and TRBJ2-7, with TRBD2 matching over 7 bases. J was trimmed by 6 bases and V by 0 bases; bases with no gene match: 5. Germline-derived CDR1 and CDR2 are SEHNR and FQNEAQ (reference sequence). The CDR3 has 14 residues. CDR3 sequence reads: CASSLAGLAAEQYF. As DNA, the CDR3 is TGTGCCAGCAGCTTAGCGGGGCTAGCGGCCGAGCAGTACTTC.

This chain uses TRBV7-3 with TRBJ2-5; no reliable D call. The V gene's germline CDR1 is SGHTA and CDR2 FQGTGA. The CDR3 has 15 amino acids. Trimming took 2 bases from V and 0 from J, leaving 10 bases between them. Here the CDR3 reads CASSLYGHNQETQYF. The CDR3, as DNA: TGTGCCAGCAGCTTATATGGGCATAACCAAGAGACCCAGTACTTC.

The CDR3, as DNA: TGTGCCAGCAGCTTAACTAGCGGGAGGGCCAATGAGCAGTTCTTC. Translated: CASSLTSGRANEQFF. This sequence joins TRBV7-2 and TRBJ2-1; 13 bases map to TRBD2. After removal of 2 bases from V and 6 bases from J, the junction contained 1 base not matched to a gene. CDR3 length: 15 residues. From germline, CDR1 is SGHTA and CDR2 FQGNSA.

V and J are TRBV7-2 and TRBJ2-2, with 8 bases lining up with TRBD2. V was clipped by 5 bases and J by 4 bases; unmatched bases: 12. This CDR3 has 17 residues. Germline V gives CDR1 SGHTA, CDR2 FQGNSA. The CDR3 DNA reads TGTGCCAGCAGCATGACTAGCGCCAAGACAGGCACCGGGGAGCTGTTTTTT. It specifies CASSMTSAKTGTGELFF. Based on the CDR3 plus reference TRBV7-2 and TRBJ2-2, the full variable domain is GAGVSQSPSNKVTEKGKDVELRCDPISGHTALYWYRQSLGQGLEFLIYFQGNSAPDKSGLPSDRFSAERTGGSVSTLTIQRTQQEDSAVYLCASSMTSAKTGTGELFFGEGSRLTVL.

The CDR3, as DNA: TGTGCCAGCAGAAAGTTCGGGCGCGGATCTGAAGCTTTCTTT. It specifies CASRKFGRGSEAFF. This rearrangement joins TRBV28 to TRBJ1-1, with D hard to call. Trimming shortened V by 6 bases and J by 6 bases, and 17 bases separated the two germline ends. CDR3 length: 14 residues. From germline, CDR1 is MDHEN and CDR2 SYDVKM.

Regarding this clone: This sample includes further DNA sequences coding for the same CDR3. As DNA, the CDR3 is TGTGCCAGCAGTAGAGGAAATGAAAAACTGTTTTTT. Residues: CASSRGNEKLFF. The rearrangement uses TRBV28 and TRBJ1-4; D is unresolved. The CDR3 has 12 residues. The germline V gene encodes CDR1 MDHEN and CDR2 SYDVKM. V dropped 5 bases and J dropped 5 bases, with 6 bases sitting between them.

The chain links TRBV7-9 to TRBJ2-7; 7 nucleotides match TRBD2. This CDR3 spans 15 amino acids. Trimming at V came to 3 bases and at J to 5 bases, leaving 10 bases not matched to a gene. Germline CDR1 SEHNR, CDR2 FQNEAQ (reference sequence). The CDR3 DNA sequence: TGTGCCAGCAGCTTTGGCGGGAGTTTGAGTCACGAGCAGTACTTC. This codes for CASSFGGSLSHEQYF.

The chain joins TRBV4-2 to TRBJ1-2; D unclear. Germline V lookup: CDR1 LGHNA, CDR2 YNFKEQ. CDR3 length: 15 residues. V was clipped by 0 bases and J by 4 bases, with 12 bases between them. The CDR3 reads CASSQDSRDFYGYTF. In nucleotides, the CDR3 is TGTGCCAGCAGCCAAGATTCGAGGGATTTCTATGGCTACACCTTC.

The genes are TRBV7-3 and TRBJ2-1; D is undetermined. CDR1 SGHTA and CDR2 FQGTGA come from the germline V gene. V was pared by 5 bases and J by 4 bases, with 12 bases between. CDR3 length: 14 residues. The CDR3 here is CASSIGGGYNEQFF. The CDR3 nucleotides read TGTGCCAGCAGCATTGGTGGCGGATACAATGAGCAGTTCTTC.

This clone occurred once. This sequence joins TRBV18 and TRBJ1-4; unclear D gene. Trimming shortened V by 6 bases and J by 2 bases, and 16 bases separated the two germline ends. The CDR3 is 16 residues long. CDR1 and CDR2 from the germline V gene are KGHSH and LQKENI. CDR3 sequence: CASSRGSDMTNEKLFF. The CDR3 DNA is TGTGCCAGCTCCCGCGGGAGTGATATGACTAATGAAAAACTGTTTTTT.

The rearrangement joins TRBV6-1 to TRBJ1-5, with 7 bases matching TRBD1. The germline CDR1 and CDR2 sequences are MNHNS and SASEGT. The V segment lost 8 bases and the J segment 1 base; nucleotides outside the gene matches: 5. This CDR3 has 14 residues. CDR3 sequence reads: CASDRGQSNQPQHF. In DNA, the CDR3 is TGTGCCAGCGATCGGGGACAGAGCAATCAGCCCCAGCATTTT.

V and J are TRBV10-3 and TRBJ1-1; D not resolved. This CDR3 is 13 amino acids long. Per germline, CDR1 ENHRY and CDR2 SYGVKD. The V and J ends lost 2 bases and 3 bases respectively, with 7 bases between them. CDR3 DNA sequence: TGTGCCATCAGTGAGCGCCCCGACACTGAAGCTTTCTTT. Protein product: CAISERPDTEAFF.

CDR3 amino acids: CASSPDYGSEQFF. CDR3 bases: TGCGCCAGCAGCCCCGACTATGGTAGTGAGCAGTTCTTC. The V and J genes are TRBV5-1 and TRBJ2-1, with TRBD2 as a possible D gene (5 bases). Trimming stripped 4 bases from V and 9 bases from J, with 14 bases between. The CDR3 runs to 13 residues. CDR1 SGHRS and CDR2 YFSETQ come from the germline V gene.